Listed below are T cell receptor beta chains from one sample, sequenced in a study of technical replicates of blood from a handful of donors. Clones were sequenced by immunoSEQ multiplex PCR, and TCRdb holds only the in-frame ones, with some missing. The table has about 84,000 clones, roughly 98% seen once; the top ten hold around 0.15%. The sequenced material came from T cells isolated from PBMCs. All receptors come from a human donor in good health. Each CDR3 is given with its conserved first and last residue. D genes are given only for firm matches. Clone size is stated in some rows and not others, as once, few, many or a class when expanded.

v_call,j_call,d_call,clone_size,cdr3_aa,cdr3_nt
TRBV19,TRBJ1-1,-,-,CASSKQYRDISGAFF,TGTGCCAGTAGTAAACAATACCGGGACATTAGTGGAGCTTTCTTT
TRBV6-4,TRBJ1-1,-,-,CASSDSANTEAFF,TGTGCCAGCAGTGACTCGGCGAACACTGAAGCTTTCTTT
TRBV5-1,TRBJ2-5,TRBD1,-,CASTTGGEETQYF,TGCGCCAGCACCACAGGGGGCGAAGAGACCCAGTACTTC
TRBV5-1,TRBJ1-2,TRBD1,once,CASSERTGGLDGYTF,TGCGCCAGCAGCGAACGGACAGGGGGGTTGGATGGCTACACCTTC
TRBV11-2,TRBJ1-4,-,once,CASSPRENEKLFF,TGTGCCAGCAGCCCTAGGGAGAATGAAAAACTGTTTTTT
TRBV6-1,TRBJ1-2,-,-,CASSDRTVWADSDGYTF,TGTGCCAGCAGTGACCGGACAGTTTGGGCGGACAGTGATGGCTACACCTTC
TRBV5-5,TRBJ2-7,-,-,CASSLDNEQYF,TGTGCCAGCAGCTTGGATAACGAGCAGTACTTC
TRBV6-4,TRBJ1-4,-,-,CASSGTRGPNEKLFF,TGTGCCAGCAGCGGGACAAGGGGCCCCAATGAAAAACTGTTTTTT
TRBV4-1,TRBJ2-5,-,-,CASSQEEVSETQYF,TGCGCCAGCAGCCAAGAGGAGGTTAGTGAGACCCAGTACTTC
TRBV2,TRBJ2-7,-,-,CASSGPSRTPLPYEQYF,TGTGCCAGCAGTGGTCCTAGCAGGACTCCGCTACCCTACGAGCAGTACTTC
TRBV6-4,TRBJ2-3,-,-,CASSVGGLNIADTQYF,TGTGCCAGCAGTGTAGGAGGGCTTAACATCGCAGATACGCAGTATTTT
TRBV2,TRBJ2-1,TRBD2,-,CASSEELGTSGRQFF,TGTGCCAGCAGTGAAGAGCTTGGTACTAGCGGTCGGCAGTTCTTC
TRBV11-1,TRBJ2-7,-,once,CASSRNNRGYEQYF,TGTGCCAGCAGCCGCAACAACCGGGGATACGAGCAGTACTTC
TRBV7-3,TRBJ2-3,TRBD2,-,CASSPIAGGRHTQYF,TGTGCCAGCAGCCCGATAGCGGGGGGGCGCCATACGCAGTATTTT
TRBV27,TRBJ2-1,TRBD2,-,CASRLTSGPDYEQFF,TGTGCCAGCAGGCTCACTAGCGGACCGGATTATGAGCAGTTCTTC
TRBV7-2,TRBJ1-5,-,-,CASSTQGTQPQHF,TGTGCCAGCAGCACGCAGGGAACCCAGCCCCAGCATTTT
TRBV7-9,TRBJ2-7,-,-,CASSRLANYEQYF,TGTGCCAGCAGCCGCCTAGCGAACTACGAGCAGTACTTC
TRBV7-8,TRBJ2-7,-,-,CASSLALYEQYF,TGTGCCAGCAGCTTGGCATTATACGAGCAGTACTTC
TRBV30,TRBJ2-5,TRBD2,-,CAWGAGTSGGRETQYF,TGTGCCTGGGGGGCTGGGACTAGCGGGGGGCGGGAGACCCAGTACTTC
TRBV27,TRBJ1-1,TRBD1,-,CASSSRGQGIWDTEAFF,TGTGCCAGCAGTTCCCGGGGACAGGGGATTTGGGACACTGAAGCTTTCTTT
TRBV6-1,TRBJ2-1,-,-,CASSEYSRVEDNEQFF,TGTGCCAGCAGTGAATATTCGAGGGTAGAGGACAATGAGCAGTTCTTC
TRBV5-1,TRBJ1-3,-,-,CASSLGGGPRNTIYF,TGCGCCAGCAGCCTTGGCGGGGGGCCGAGAAACACCATATATTTT
TRBV18,TRBJ2-7,-,-,CASSPSRGEQYF,TGTGCCAGCTCACCAAGTCGGGGAGAGCAGTACTTC
TRBV5-1,TRBJ1-2,-,-,CASSLVDNYGYTF,TGCGCCAGCAGCTTGGTAGATAACTATGGCTACACCTTC
TRBV27,TRBJ2-3,TRBD2,-,CASSSRLAELRDTQYF,TGTGCCAGCAGTTCGCGACTAGCGGAGTTACGAGATACGCAGTATTTT
TRBV27,TRBJ2-7,TRBD2,-,CASSSTASGFSYEQYF,TGTGCCAGCAGTTCGACGGCTAGCGGGTTTTCCTACGAGCAGTACTTC
TRBV19,TRBJ1-6,-,-,CASSMSRGQNAPLHF,TGTGCCAGTAGTATGAGCCGAGGACAGAACGCGCCCCTCCACTTT
TRBV7-9,TRBJ2-7,-,-,CASSATVFYEQYF,TGTGCCAGCAGCGCGACAGTCTTCTACGAGCAGTACTTC
TRBV18,TRBJ2-1,TRBD2,-,CASSGLAGEKYNEQFF,TGTGCCAGCTCGGGACTAGCGGGGGAAAAATACAATGAGCAGTTCTTC
TRBV6-6,TRBJ2-2,TRBD2,-,CASGERREVYGELFF,TGTGCCAGCGGGGAACGGCGGGAGGTGTACGGGGAGCTGTTTTTT
TRBV7-2,TRBJ1-4,TRBD1,-,CASSPGQGFFEKLFF,TGTGCCAGCAGCCCAGGACAGGGGTTTTTTGAAAAACTGTTTTTT
TRBV28,TRBJ1-1,-,-,CASSTPGVAEAFF,TGTGCCAGCAGTACCCCGGGGGTGGCTGAAGCTTTCTTT
TRBV6-5,TRBJ1-1,-,-,CASSTRQFEAFF,TGTGCCAGCAGTACCCGACAGTTTGAAGCTTTCTTT
TRBV6-1,TRBJ1-2,-,-,CASSEPSDYSYGYTF,TGTGCCAGCAGTGAACCCTCGGATTACAGCTATGGCTACACCTTC
TRBV6-1,TRBJ1-1,-,-,CASSDYGGRAEAFF,TGTGCCAGCAGTGACTACGGGGGGCGGGCTGAAGCTTTCTTT
TRBV4-1,TRBJ1-1,TRBD1,-,CASSQGAGGGGRNTEAFF,TGCGCCAGCAGCCAAGGGGCAGGGGGCGGGGGACGGAACACTGAAGCTTTCTTT
TRBV10-3,TRBJ2-1,TRBD2,-,CAISGGTSGRDYNEQFF,TGTGCCATCAGTGGGGGGACTAGCGGGAGAGACTACAATGAGCAGTTCTTC
TRBV7-8,TRBJ2-1,TRBD2,-,CASSPSSGSSYNEQFF,TGTGCCAGCAGCCCGAGCAGCGGGAGCTCCTACAATGAGCAGTTCTTC
TRBV6-1,TRBJ1-4,-,-,CASWRGGQREKLFF,TGTGCCAGCTGGCGTGGGGGCCAACGGGAAAAACTGTTTTTT
TRBV19,TRBJ1-5,-,-,CASSRQLNNQPQHF,TGTGCCAGTAGCCGACAGCTTAACAATCAGCCCCAGCATTTT
TRBV19,TRBJ2-5,TRBD2,-,CASSIALAGGLGTQYF,TGTGCCAGTAGTATAGCCCTCGCGGGGGGTCTAGGGACCCAGTACTTC
TRBV2,TRBJ1-2,TRBD1,-,CASSVTGAVANYGYTF,TGTGCCAGCAGCGTAACAGGGGCCGTAGCTAACTATGGCTACACCTTC
TRBV7-2,TRBJ2-3,TRBD2,-,CASSPRTRSLADTQYF,TGTGCCAGCAGCCCCAGGACTAGGTCGCTGGCAGATACGCAGTATTTT
TRBV29-1,TRBJ1-1,-,-,CSGVRNTEAFF,TGCAGCGGAGTGCGAAACACTGAAGCTTTCTTT
TRBV10-1,TRBJ2-1,-,-,CASSESVVQGSLNEQFF,TGCGCCAGCAGTGAGTCAGTGGTACAGGGTAGTTTGAATGAGCAGTTCTTC
TRBV9,TRBJ1-2,TRBD1,-,CASSSGTGDSYGYTF,TGTGCCAGCAGCTCAGGGACAGGGGATAGCTATGGCTACACCTTC
TRBV10-2,TRBJ2-7,TRBD2,-,CASSESGLGGGSYEQYF,TGCGCCAGCAGTGAGTCGGGTTTAGGCGGGGGTTCCTACGAGCAGTACTTC
TRBV27,TRBJ1-5,-,-,CASSLSGGEGQPQHF,TGTGCCAGCAGTTTATCAGGGGGGGAAGGTCAGCCCCAGCATTTT
TRBV5-6,TRBJ2-5,TRBD2,-,CASSRVPGSGKETQYF,TGTGCCAGCAGCCGCGTTCCTGGTAGCGGGAAAGAGACCCAGTACTTC
TRBV6-5,TRBJ1-4,TRBD1,-,CASSYSWDSVGKLFF,TGTGCCAGCAGTTACTCTTGGGACAGCGTAGGAAAACTGTTTTTT
TRBV5-4,TRBJ2-2,-,few,CASSLDIGELFF,TGTGCCAGCAGCTTGGATATCGGGGAGCTGTTTTTT
TRBV5-4,TRBJ2-3,-,-,CASSLGQGHTDTQYF,TGTGCCAGCAGCTTGGGGCAGGGCCATACAGATACGCAGTATTTT
TRBV7-6,TRBJ2-5,TRBD2,once,CASSPDRREVETQYF,TGTGCCAGCAGCCCAGACCGGCGGGAGGTTGAGACCCAGTACTTC
TRBV7-8,TRBJ1-4,-,-,CASSFTVLNEKLFF,TGTGCCAGCAGCTTCACGGTGTTAAATGAAAAACTGTTTTTT
TRBV28,TRBJ2-2,-,-,CASSFQGGGELFF,TGTGCCAGCAGTTTTCAAGGAGGTGGGGAGCTGTTTTTT
TRBV9,TRBJ1-6,-,-,CASSSSPLLNNSPLHF,TGTGCCAGCAGCTCGAGTCCCCTCCTCAATAATTCACCCCTCCACTTT
TRBV11-3,TRBJ2-3,TRBD2,-,CASSLDPSGGLYTQYF,TGTGCCAGCAGCTTAGACCCTAGCGGGGGCTTATATACGCAGTATTTT
TRBV6-4,TRBJ2-2,TRBD1,-,CASSEAVGTGGIGELFF,TGTGCCAGCAGTGAAGCGGTCGGGACAGGGGGTATCGGGGAGCTGTTTTTT
TRBV4-2,TRBJ2-6,-,-,CASSRLGETGANVLTF,TGTGCCAGCAGCCGCCTTGGAGAGACTGGGGCCAACGTCCTGACTTTC
TRBV5-6,TRBJ1-3,-,-,CASSWAGAGNTIYF,TGTGCCAGCAGCTGGGCAGGGGCTGGAAACACCATATATTTT